This T cell receptor (beta chain) came from a study of cytomegalovirus exposure and HLA in healthy donors. Notes on the study in general: Earlier analysis looked at TCR beta V segments, and most were productive about 90% or about 30% of the time.

The CDR3 sequence is 14 residues long. Germline V gives CDR1 SGHNT, CDR2 YYREEE (reference sequence). V dropped 1 base and J dropped 4 bases, with 11 bases sitting between them. A word on this clone: The antigen remains unidentified.

PCR amplification relied on 60 Vbeta primers (plus 13 Jbeta primers). The data were produced by immunoSEQ multiplex PCR, yet TCRdb's version contains in-frame clones alone and is incomplete. This sample carries some 120,000 clones, roughly 83% of them seen once, and the ten largest clones take 15% to 20%. The receptor was isolated from a man aged 18-30 years in good health and CMV-seropositive. Source material: PBMCs. This chain connects TRBV5-4 to TRBJ2-5; D gene ambiguous. CDR3 coding DNA: TGTGCCAGCAGCTTGTCTGGCAGGTTAGAGACCCAGTACTTC. Translating it yields CASSLSGRLETQYF.